Each of the 15 T cell receptor beta chains below was sequenced from the same sample in a study of spatial heterogeneity in lung cancer. Via MiXCR, TCRdb re-called the 5' RACE reads, giving one row per CDR3 protein. The sample holds about 120,000 distinct CDR3 sequences, less than 15% seen once. Time point: blood at routine non-recurrence follow-up after resection. Whole RNA obtained from tumor, nontumor lung or frozen PBMC underwent sequencing without sorting. The sequenced sample was PBMCs, obtained at follow-up. The receptors shown here come from a male donor with early-stage non-small cell lung cancer.

Many counts were recorded for this clonotype. The chain uses TRBV6-1 and TRBJ1-6, with 12 nucleotides matching TRBD1. This CDR3 spans 16 amino acids. Germline loops: CDR1 MNHNS, CDR2 SASEGT. J was trimmed by 7 bases and V by 7 bases; bases with no gene match: 8. CDR3: CASNRGTGGGNSPLHF. The DNA of the CDR3 is TGTGCCAGCAACCGCGGGACAGGGGGCGGGAATTCACCCCTCCACTTT.

This clonotype was counted at least ten times. The chain links TRBV4-1 to TRBJ2-5; 8 nucleotides align to TRBD1. CDR3 length equals 14 residues. V lost 3 bases to trimming and J lost 4 bases; unmatched junction nucleotides: 4. CDR1 and CDR2 (germline): MGHRA, YSYEKL. The CDR3 bases are TGCGCCAGCAGCCAGCCGGGACAGGTAGAGACCCAGTACTTC. Translation gives CASSQPGQVETQYF.

This clonotype has a count of ten or more. The chain joins TRBV4-3 to TRBJ1-5; D ambiguous. The CDR3 has 14 amino acids. Germline CDR1 is LGHNA and CDR2 is YSLEER. Trimming took 3 bases from V and 4 from J, leaving 10 bases between them. The CDR3 sequence: CASSHVGANQPQHF. The CDR3 nucleotides read TGCGCCAGCAGCCACGTGGGAGCTAATCAGCCCCAGCATTTT.

This clonotype was found a few times. The V and J genes are TRBV6-5 and TRBJ2-3; D possibly uses TRBD1 or TRBD2 (5 bases each). The V end was cut by 6 bases, the J end by 1 base, with 11 bases between. From germline, CDR1 is MNHEY and CDR2 SVGAGI. The CDR3 is made up of 14 amino acids. Written as DNA, the CDR3 is TGTGCCAGCAGGACACTAGGGGGCACAGATACGCAGTATTTT. Translated: CASRTLGGTDTQYF.

The rearrangement links TRBV28 to TRBJ1-6; TRBD1 agrees at 8 bases. Trimming took 3 bases from V and 11 from J; bases not matched to a gene: 15. The CDR3 spans 17 residues. Germline CDR1 reads MDHEN; CDR2 reads SYDVKM. The chain's CDR3 is CASSFNPSDRDRAPLHF. CDR3 sequence (DNA): TGTGCCAGCAGTTTTAATCCCTCGGACAGGGATCGGGCACCCCTCCACTTT.

This clonotype appeared many times. This rearrangement joins TRBV7-2 to TRBJ2-1, with 9 nucleotides matching TRBD2. V lost 4 bases and J lost 0; bases outside the gene matches: 4. Per germline, CDR1 SGHTA and CDR2 FQGNSA. The CDR3 is made up of 16 amino acids. For the CDR3, the DNA is TGTGCCAGCAGCTCATTAGCGGGGGACTCCTACAATGAGCAGTTCTTC. Residues: CASSSLAGDSYNEQFF.

This clonotype has ten or more counts. V gene TRBV5-6 combines with J gene TRBJ2-1, with 8 bases lining up with TRBD2. Germline CDR1 and CDR2: SGHDT and YYEEEE. Losses at the gene ends were 1 base for V and 4 bases for J; bases not matched to a gene: 7. This CDR3 spans 16 amino acids. As DNA, the CDR3 is TGTGCCAGCAGCTTGCTTGGAGCGGGGGTTTACAATGAGCAGTTCTTC. As protein: CASSLLGAGVYNEQFF.

The chain is built from TRBV3-1 and TRBJ2-2; D not resolved. Germline CDR1 is LGHDT and CDR2 is YNNKEL (reference sequence). V lost 1 base and J 10 bases, leaving 4 bases between the germline ends. This CDR3 has 11 amino acids. The CDR3 protein is CASSQVEELFF. For the CDR3, the DNA is TGTGCCAGCAGCCAAGTAGAGGAGCTGTTTTTT.

The CDR3 loop is CASSPGTGLSNEQFF. CDR3 DNA: TGTGCCAGCAGCCCTGGGACAGGGCTATCCAATGAGCAGTTCTTC. V is TRBV7-9 and J is TRBJ2-1, with 9 positions matching TRBD1. The J segment lost 6 bases and the V segment lost 5 bases, leaving 8 bases of the junction unmatched. There are 15 residues in the CDR3. Germline values: CDR1 SEHNR, CDR2 FQNEAQ (reference sequence).

This clonotype has only a few counts. The chain uses TRBV6-1 and TRBJ1-1, with D tentatively TRBD1 (5 bases). Trimming stripped 1 base from V and 3 bases from J, with 15 bases between. Germline CDR1 MNHNS, CDR2 SASEGT. The CDR3 is made up of 16 amino acids. This chain's CDR3 is CASSEGTRGRDTEAFF. Here the CDR3 DNA reads TGTGCCAGCAGTGAAGGGACACGGGGTCGGGACACTGAAGCTTTCTTT.

The J gene is TRBJ1-5, the V gene TRBV20-1; 7 bases fit TRBD1. The CDR3 covers 14 residues. Per germline, CDR1 DFQATT and CDR2 SNEGSKA (reference sequence). Trimming took 0 bases from V and 7 from J; bases not matched to a gene: 6. CDR3 sequence: CSARDPTGSQPQHF. CDR3 sequence (DNA): TGCAGTGCTAGAGACCCGACAGGGTCACAGCCCCAGCATTTT.

The V gene is TRBV5-1, the J gene TRBJ2-7; 10 nucleotides agree with TRBD1. CDR3 size: 14 residues. Trimming removed 1 base from V and 6 bases from J; junction bases left unmatched: 4. CDR1 is SGHRS and CDR2 is YFSETQ in the germline V gene. The CDR3 region is CASSLFGQGVEQYF. CDR3 nucleotides: TGCGCCAGCAGCTTGTTTGGACAGGGGGTCGAGCAGTACTTC. Using reference TRBV5-1 and TRBJ2-7 for the parts outside the CDR3, the full variable domain is KAGVTQTPRYLIKTRGQQVTLSCSPISGHRSVSWYQQTPGQGLQFLFEYFSETQRNKGNFPGRFSGRQFSNSRSEMNVSTLELGDSALYLCASSLFGQGVEQYFGPGTRLTVT.

In this sample, this clonotype turned up a few times. The chain links TRBV3-1 to TRBJ1-2, with 7 positions matching TRBD1. The V gene's germline CDR1 is LGHDT and CDR2 YNNKEL (reference sequence). V dropped 3 bases and J dropped 5; count of bases not matched to a gene: 3. The CDR3 has 13 residues. The CDR3 sequence is CASSHIQGYGYTF. In DNA, the CDR3 is TGTGCCAGCAGCCACATACAGGGGTATGGCTACACCTTC.

The rearrangement joins TRBV5-4 to TRBJ2-1; D might be TRBD2 (5 bases). Germline CDR1 reads SGHNT; CDR2 reads YYREEE (reference sequence). V was clipped by 1 base and J by 3 bases, with 11 bases between them. The CDR3 spans 15 residues. The CDR3 sequence: CASSLMSGFYNEQFF. The CDR3 DNA sequence: TGTGCCAGCAGCTTGATGTCGGGGTTCTACAATGAGCAGTTCTTC.

This clonotype came up a few times. Germline is not matched at one junction end, which may reflect a read error. The chain joins TRBV5-4 to TRBJ2-1, with D possibly TRBD1 on 5 matching bases. This CDR3 comprises 18 residues. The germline CDR1 and CDR2 sequences are SGHNT and YYREEE (reference sequence). The CDR3 loop is CASSLAPTVRVPYHEQFF. The CDR3, as DNA: TGTGCCAGCAGCTTGGCGCCGACAGTTCGTGTACCCTACCATGAGCAGTTCTTC. Based on the CDR3 plus reference TRBV5-4 and TRBJ2-1, the full variable domain is ETGVTQSPTHLIKTRGQQVTLRCSSQSGHNTVSWYQQALGQGPQFIFQYYREEENGRGNFPPRFSGLQFPNYSSELNVNALELDDSALYLCASSLAPTVRVPYHEQFFGPGTRLTVL.